The 18 T cell receptor beta chains given below trace back to one sample, sequenced in a study of T cell clonality in common variable immunodeficiency. The study, taken as a whole, reports: Common variable immunodeficiency TCR beta sequences reportedly had fewer deletions and N-nucleotide insertions.

No antigens are known for them. Generated by immunoSEQ multiplex PCR, the TCRdb table keeps only in-frame clones and is missing some. The data list fewer than 12,000 clones, none observed once; about 6% falls to the top ten. Input material: peripheral blood mononuclear cells. The receptors were gathered from a human donor with common variable immunodeficiency.

Sample share makes this clone medium-sized (0.01 to 0.1%). The DNA ends 3 residues before the CDR3 does, and the rest of the CDR3 is filled in from the germline J gene. This chain connects TRBV7-9 to TRBJ2-5; D gene ambiguous. The CDR3 runs to 12 residues. CDR1 and CDR2 from the germline V gene are SEHNR and FQNEAQ (reference sequence). The ends were cut back, 5 bases at V and 6 bases at J, with 10 bases in the middle. The CDR3 sequence: CASSPSVKTQYF. CDR3 bases read: TGTGCCAGCAGCCCCAGTGTTAAGACC.

This clone was seen a handful of times. The read ends 3 residues shy of where the CDR3 ends; the end is completed using the germline J gene. The rearrangement joins TRBV2 to TRBJ2-5; weak D call: TRBD2 (5 bases). Between the trimmed V and J ends, which lost 3 bases and 5 bases, there was a span of 10 bases. CDR1 and CDR2 (germline): SNHLY, FYNNEI. The CDR3 sequence is 13 residues long. The part of the CDR3 DNA that was read is TGTGCCAGCAGTGACTCTAGCCGGGAGACC. Amino acids: CASSDSSRET. The entire CDR3 protein reads CASSDSSRETQYF. Supplemented by reference TRBV2 and TRBJ2-5, the full variable domain reads EPEVTQTPSHQVTQMGQEVILRCVPISNHLYFYWYRQILGQKVEFLVSFYNNEISEKSEIFDDQFSVERPDGSNFTLKIRSTKLEDSAMYFCASSDSSRETQYFGPGTRLLVL.

Comments on this clone: The read terminates 3 residues before the CDR3 end, so the remaining end is supplied by the germline J gene. This chain connects TRBV7-2 to TRBJ2-3, with 10 bases aligning to TRBD2. The CDR3 has 15 residues. In germline, CDR1 is SGHTA, CDR2 FQGNSA. The V gene end was trimmed by 4 bases and the J gene end by 4 bases; junction bases not matched to a gene: 5. The CDR3 bases that were read are TGTGCCAGCAGCTCTAGCGGGGGAGGCCCAGATACG. This sequence encodes CASSSSGGGPDT. In full, the CDR3 reads CASSSSGGGPDTQYF.

As regards this clone: The CDR3 extends 3 residues past the end of the read, so its final part is completed from the germline J gene. The V call is TRBV30, the J call TRBJ1-2; 8 bases agree with TRBD1. CDR1 is GTSNPN, CDR2 SVGIG, per germline (reference sequence). The CDR3 extends over 15 amino acids. CDR3: CACPFYQGAWQGYTF. CDR3 bases read: TGTGCCTGTCCTTTCTACCAGGGGGCCTGGCAGGGC.

This clone has only a few counts. The read is 3 residues too short to cover the CDR3 end, so that end is filled in from the germline J gene. This chain joins TRBV18 and TRBJ1-2, with a possible D match to TRBD1 (6 bases). This CDR3 is 17 amino acids long. Germline V gene sequence: CDR1 KGHSH, CDR2 LQKENI. The CDR3 spells CASSPQLQGIVNRGYTF. The CDR3 DNA, read in part, is TGTGCCAGCTCACCCCAACTACAGGGAATAGTTAATCGAGGC.

The table lists this clone with a few counts. CDR3 region: CASAQGQAHSGANVLTF. CDR3 bases read: TGTGCTAGCGCTCAGGGACAGGCTCACTCTGGGGCCAACGTC. The chain is built from TRBV7-7 and TRBJ2-6, with 8 bases aligning to TRBD1. The read is 3 residues too short to cover the CDR3 end, so that end is filled in from the germline J gene. Germline V lookup: CDR1 SSHAT, CDR2 FNYEAQ (reference sequence). The CDR3 is 17 amino acids.

This clone came up a few times. The CDR3 goes on 3 residues after the read ends, and that part is filled in from the germline J gene. The chain has TRBV7-8 and TRBJ1-6; D unclear. Per the germline V gene, CDR1 is SGHVS and CDR2 is FQNEAQ. The CDR3 is 15 amino acids. Trimming stripped 4 bases from V and 8 bases from J, with 15 bases between. The CDR3 is CASSSTTGPHSPLHF. CDR3 DNA, as far as it was read: TGTGCCAGCAGCTCCACTACCGGTCCTCATTCACCC. Supplemented by reference TRBV7-8 and TRBJ1-6, the full variable domain reads GAGVSQSPRYKVAKRGQDVALRCDPISGHVSLFWYQQALGQGPEFLTYFQNEAQLDKSGLPSDRFFAERPEGSVSTLKIQRTQQEDSAVYLCASSSTTGPHSPLHFGNGTRLTVT.

Worth noting for this clone: With the read ending 3 residues before the CDR3 end, the germline J gene is used to fill in that end. The chain recombines TRBV30 with TRBJ1-5; D is possibly TRBD1 (5 bases). Trimming took off 5 bases at V and 4 bases at J, with 12 bases between the two ends. CDR3 size: 13 residues. CDR1 and CDR2 (germline): GTSNPN, SVGIG (reference sequence). CDR3: CAWSGDDNQPQHF. CDR3 DNA (partial): TGTGCCTGGTCGGGGGACGATAATCAGCCC.

In the case of this clone: The CDR3 is cut off 3 residues early in the read; its end comes from the germline J gene. This chain connects TRBV20-1 to TRBJ2-7; tentative D call: TRBD1 (6 bases). CDR1 is DFQATT, CDR2 SNEGSKA, per germline (reference sequence). The CDR3 loop spans 15 amino acids. V was shortened by 0 bases and J by 2 bases, with 14 bases between the two germline ends. The CDR3 protein is CSARDVGASPYEQYF. The sequenced CDR3 bases are TGCAGTGCTAGAGATGTGGGGGCCTCCCCCTACGAG.

Remarks on this clone: The read stops 3 residues short of the end of the CDR3; the missing end is completed from the germline J gene. The chain carries TRBV30 and TRBJ2-7, with 8 bases fitting TRBD2. The CDR3 loop spans 14 amino acids. Germline assignment: CDR1 GTSNPN and CDR2 SVGIG (reference sequence). V lost 1 base to trimming and J lost 2 bases; unmatched junction nucleotides: 4. The CDR3 region is CAWSAPGGTYEQYF. The part of the CDR3 DNA that was read is TGTGCCTGGAGTGCACCGGGGGGGACCTACGAG.

Details on this clone: The read terminates 3 residues ahead of where the CDR3 ends, so the germline J gene completes it. Other DNA sequences in the sample encode the same CDR3. The rearrangement joins TRBV7-9 to TRBJ1-2; D may be TRBD1 (5 bases). V was shortened by 1 base and J by 6 bases, with 12 bases between the two germline ends. The CDR3 extends over 14 amino acids. CDR1 is SEHNR, CDR2 FQNEAQ, per germline (reference sequence). The sequenced CDR3 bases are TGTGCCAGCAGCTTAGAATCAGGGAGGCATGGC. It yields the protein CASSLESGRHG. The whole CDR3 sequence is CASSLESGRHGYTF.

This clone rates as medium-sized. The read falls 3 residues short of the CDR3 end, and the missing part is taken from the germline J gene. This chain uses TRBV5-1 with TRBJ2-5, with 10 bases aligning to TRBD2. V lost 4 bases, J lost 4 bases, and 4 bases stayed unmatched. This CDR3 has 14 residues. Germline assignment: CDR1 SGHRS and CDR2 YFSETQ. CDR3 loop: CASSTLAGGETQYF. Partial CDR3 DNA: TGCGCCAGCAGCACCTTAGCGGGAGGAGAGACC. Using reference TRBV5-1 and TRBJ2-5 for the parts outside the CDR3, the full variable domain is KAGVTQTPRYLIKTRGQQVTLSCSPISGHRSVSWYQQTPGQGLQFLFEYFSETQRNKGNFPGRFSGRQFSNSRSEMNVSTLELGDSALYLCASSTLAGGETQYFGPGTRLLVL.

About this clone: The read is 3 residues too short to cover the CDR3 end, so that end is filled in from the germline J gene. V and J are TRBV20-1 and TRBJ2-3; the match to TRBD1 covers 10 bases. Trimming cost V 5 bases and J 0 bases; bases outside gene matches: 8. This CDR3 region has 16 residues. Germline CDR1 and CDR2: DFQATT and SNEGSKA (reference sequence). The covered CDR3 bases are TGCAGTGCTCATCCCGGGACAGGGGTGAGCACAGATACG. Encoded protein: CSAHPGTGVSTDT. The entire CDR3 is CSAHPGTGVSTDTQYF.

Within the sample, this clone is medium-sized. The CDR3 goes on 3 residues after the read ends, and that part is filled in from the germline J gene. The chain couples TRBV6-4 to TRBJ2-3, with D unclear. V lost 0 bases, J lost 0 bases, and 7 bases lay in between. The CDR3 totals 15 residues. The germline CDR1 and CDR2 sequences are MRHNA and SNTAGT. The CDR3 loop reads CASSDSLSSTDTQYF. The CDR3 bases that were read are TGTGCCAGCAGTGACTCATTATCTAGCACAGATACG.

This clone was counted between two and nine times. With the read ending 3 residues before the CDR3 end, the germline J gene is used to fill in that end. This chain connects TRBV7-9 to TRBJ2-4, with D unresolved. Trimming removed 5 bases from V and 0 bases from J, with 5 bases in between. CDR3 length equals 13 residues. From germline, CDR1 is SEHNR and CDR2 FQNEAQ (reference sequence). CDR3 in amino acids: CASSPVAKNIQYF. The CDR3 DNA, read in part, is TGTGCCAGCAGCCCTGTAGCCAAAAACATT.

Relative to its sample, this clone is medium-sized (0.01 to 0.1%). The junction and the germline gene differ at one end; a read error may be behind it. With the read ending 3 residues before the CDR3 end, the germline J gene is used to fill in that end. The gene calls are TRBV4-2 and TRBJ2-7; TRBD2 agrees at 11 bases. Germline CDR1 is LGHNA and CDR2 is YNFKEQ. The CDR3 extends over 15 amino acids. The CDR3 DNA, read in part, is TGCGCCAGCAGCCAAGAGACTAGCGGGGTCTACGAG. Its protein is CASSQETSGVYE. The whole CDR3 protein reads CASSQETSGVYEQYF.

This clone was counted between two and nine times. The missing CDR3 end, 3 residues past where the read stops, is filled in from the germline J gene. The V and J genes are TRBV30 and TRBJ2-7; 10 bases are shared with TRBD1. Per the germline V gene, CDR1 is GTSNPN and CDR2 is SVGIG (reference sequence). CDR3 length: 14 amino acids. Trimming at V came to 2 bases and at J to 6 bases, leaving 7 bases not matched to a gene. The CDR3 is CAWSTGQGPSEQYF. Incomplete CDR3 DNA: TGTGCCTGGAGTACGGGACAGGGGCCCTCCGAG. Drawing the rest from reference TRBV30 and TRBJ2-7, the complete variable domain is SQTIHQWPATLVQPVGSPLSLECTVEGTSNPNLYWYRQAAGRGLQLLFYSVGIGQISSEVPQNLSASRPQDRQFILSSKKLLLSDSGFYLCAWSTGQGPSEQYFGPGTRLTVT.

The sample holds a few counts of this clone. The CDR3 end falls 3 residues outside the read, so it is completed with the germline J gene. The J gene is TRBJ1-6, the V gene TRBV18, with TRBD1 matching over 8 bases. The germline V gene encodes CDR1 KGHSH and CDR2 LQKENI. V lost 2 bases to trimming and J lost 6 bases; unmatched junction nucleotides: 9. This CDR3 is 17 amino acids long. CDR3 region: CASSPYQGALVNSPLHF. Incomplete CDR3 DNA: TGTGCCAGCTCACCATATCAGGGGGCACTGGTTAATTCACCC.